The TCR beta chain under discussion was sequenced for a study of graft-versus-host responses after intestinal transplantation. Study information: Recipients were given multivisceral, liver-intestinal, or isolated intestinal transplants.

Details on this clone: What it binds is not known.

This CDR3 is built from 15 residues. In germline, CDR1 is MNHEY, CDR2 SMNVEV (reference sequence). Trimming took 6 bases from V and 5 from J, leaving 19 bases between them. TCRdb's copy holds only in-frame clones and misses some; the assay was immunoSEQ multiplex PCR. The repertoire includes 85,000 to 90,000 clones, roughly four fifths of them detected once, and about a sixth sits in the top ten. The clonotype originates from a human donor who received an intestinal transplant. The sequenced sample was unstimulated CD8+ T cells sorted from spleen or lymph node cells, obtained before intestinal transplant. The genes are TRBV27 and TRBJ1-2; D perhaps matches TRBD1 (6 bases). The CDR3: CASSNTPGTPYGYTF. Here the CDR3 DNA reads TGTGCCAGCAGCAATACCCCCGGGACACCTTATGGCTACACCTTC.